These T cell receptor beta chains were read from a single sample in a study of CD8 T cells in Susac syndrome. TCRdb re-called the immunoSEQ multiplex PCR reads with MiXCR, one entry per CDR3 protein. The table shows approximately 200,000 distinct CDR3 sequences, with approximately 95% occurring only once. Sequenced sample: CD4+ T cells from PBMCs. Every receptor here comes from a human donor with multiple sclerosis. CDR3s include the opening cysteine and the closing phenylalanine or tryptophan. Each record gives: V gene, J gene, D gene, CDR3 protein, CDR3 DNA. The D gene is left open where the match is weak.

TRBV29-1,TRBJ2-1,TRBD2,CSFTGLAGGYNEQFF,TGCAGCTTTACGGGACTAGCGGGGGGGTACAATGAGCAGTTCTTC
TRBV9,TRBJ2-7,-,CASSVDRGLSYEQYF,TGTGCCAGCAGCGTAGATCGCGGTCTCTCCTACGAGCAGTACTTC
TRBV7-9,TRBJ1-2,-,CAPNGSTYGYTF,TGTGCCCCCAACGGCTCTACCTATGGCTACACCTTC
TRBV29-1,TRBJ2-7,-,CSVELPGASYEQYF,TGCAGCGTTGAACTTCCCGGGGCGTCTTACGAGCAGTACTTC
TRBV15,TRBJ2-4,TRBD1,CATSTGDRVNGAKNIQYF,TGTGCCACCAGCACAGGGGACAGGGTGAATGGGGCCAAAAACATTCAGTACTTC
TRBV20-1,TRBJ1-1,-,CSAVGLSNTEAFF,TGCAGTGCCGTTGGGCTATCGAACACTGAAGCTTTCTTT
TRBV5-1,TRBJ2-1,TRBD1,CASSFGTVYNEQFF,TGCGCCAGCAGCTTCGGGACAGTTTACAATGAGCAGTTCTTC
TRBV12-3/TRBV12-4,TRBJ2-7,-,CASSPGQLGSYEQYF,TGTGCCAGCAGCCCCGGACAGCTTGGATCCTACGAGCAGTACTTC
TRBV29-1,TRBJ1-2,-,CSVGWYPDGYTF,TGCAGCGTTGGTTGGTACCCGGATGGCTACACCTTC
TRBV27,TRBJ2-3,-,CASSPVLWSTDTQYF,TGTGCCAGCAGTCCCGTTCTCTGGAGCACAGATACGCAGTATTTT
TRBV14,TRBJ1-2,TRBD1,CASSLGQERGYTF,TGTGCCAGCAGCCTGGGACAGGAGCGAGGCTACACCTTC
TRBV20-1,TRBJ1-1,-,CSARRGAGTEAFF,TGCAGTGCTAGGAGGGGGGCGGGCACTGAAGCTTTCTTT